This T cell receptor (beta chain) came from a study of early T cells in non-severe SARS-CoV-2 infection. Germline trimming cut 4 bases from V and 2 bases from J; bases unmatched to any gene: 5. The CDR3 runs 15 residues. Germline V gene lookup returns CDR1 SGHAT and CDR2 FQNNGV. This clonotype showed up just a few times. As yet, its antigen is unknown. Individual cDNA molecules were tagged with unique molecular identifiers, the study reported. TCRdb passed the 5' RACE reads through MiXCR, listing each CDR3 protein once. Of about 71,000 distinct CDR3 sequences detected, roughly an eighth appear once; the ten largest clones hold over 12%. Overall study results and limits: Anti-spike CD8 responses were favored in VDJdb matching, and private and CD4 specificities were missed.

The chain is built from TRBV11-2 and TRBJ2-3; 8 positions match TRBD2. The clonotype originates from an adult who was a healthcare worker with PCR-confirmed SARS-CoV-2 infection or an uninfected control (not recorded which). The sequenced sample consisted of whole blood. The DNA of the CDR3 is TGTGCCAGCAGCTCGGGGACTAGAGCCACAGATACGCAGTATTTT. As protein: CASSSGTRATDTQYF.